Shown below are 25 T cell receptor beta chains from a single sample sequenced in a study of blood T cell repertoires in COVID-19. Assay used: immunoSEQ multiplex PCR; TCRdb lists only in-frame clones, some missing. Of roughly 130,000 clones listed, about 80% are singletons. Sequencing was done on a sample of peripheral blood. The receptors come from a woman aged 60 to 75 with acute or convalescent COVID-19.

This rearrangement joins TRBV10-3 to TRBJ2-2, with 7 positions matching TRBD2. CDR1 is ENHRY and CDR2 is SYGVKD in the germline V gene. This CDR3 spans 14 amino acids. The J segment lost 6 bases and the V segment lost 4 bases, leaving 5 bases of the junction unmatched. CDR3 residues: CAISGREEAGELFF. The CDR3 DNA is TGTGCCATCAGTGGACGGGAGGAGGCCGGGGAGCTGTTTTTT.

The V gene is TRBV11-2, the J gene TRBJ2-1; the D gene is possibly TRBD2 (5 bases). Germline V gene data show CDR1 as SGHAT and CDR2 as FQNNGV. V was pared by 2 bases and J by 5 bases, with 13 bases between. CDR3 size: 15 residues. In DNA, the CDR3 is TGTGCCAGCAGCTTATGGGAGTCGCTAGACAATGAGCAGTTCTTC. It specifies CASSLWESLDNEQFF.

This clone was recorded only once. This chain uses TRBV7-6 with TRBJ2-2; TRBD1 aligns across 7 bases. CDR3 length equals 15 residues. V lost 2 bases and J lost 3; bases outside the gene matches: 3. The germline V gene has CDR1 SGHVS and CDR2 FNYEAQ. The CDR3 region has the DNA TGTGCCAGCAGCTTATTTACAGGGGACACCGGGGAGCTGTTTTTT. This encodes CASSLFTGDTGELFF. Looking up the rest from reference TRBV7-6 and TRBJ2-2 gives the full variable domain: GAGVSQSPRYKVTKRGQDVALRCDPISGHVSLYWYRQALGQGPEFLTYFNYEAQQDKSGLPNDRFSAERPEGSISTLTIQRTEQRDSAMYRCASSLFTGDTGELFFGEGSRLTVL.

This clone was counted once. In DNA form, the CDR3 reads TGTGCCAGCAGCCGGGGGGGAGAGACCCAGTACTTC. Translated, it gives CASSRGGETQYF. The J gene is TRBJ2-5, the V gene TRBV7-2; 8 bases agree with TRBD2. CDR1 and CDR2 from the germline V gene are SGHTA and FQGNSA. V trimming: 5 bases; J trimming: 4 bases; junction bases outside the gene matches: 0. The CDR3 runs to 12 residues. The variable domain in full, with the rest retrieved from reference TRBV7-2 and TRBJ2-5, is GAGVSQSPSNKVTEKGKDVELRCDPISGHTALYWYRQSLGQGLEFLIYFQGNSAPDKSGLPSDRFSAERTGGSVSTLTIQRTQQEDSAVYLCASSRGGETQYFGPGTRLLVL.

The chain uses TRBV12-3 or TRBV12-4 and TRBJ2-2; D gene ambiguous. The CDR3 is 12 residues long. Deletions cut 5 bases from V and 4 bases from J, with 5 bases between. The chain's CDR3 is CASSDITGELFF. Here the CDR3 DNA reads TGTGCCAGCAGTGACATCACCGGGGAGCTGTTTTTT.

The J gene is TRBJ1-2, the V gene TRBV3-1 (or the pseudogene TRBV3-2), with 7 nucleotides matching TRBD1. V trimming: 3 bases; J trimming: 8 bases; junction bases outside the gene matches: 15. Germline V gene sequence: CDR1 LGHDT, CDR2 YNNKEL (reference sequence). The CDR3 has 16 amino acids. This CDR3 is CASSHSYIDRVGGYTF. In DNA form, the CDR3 reads TGTGCCAGCAGCCATTCGTATATTGACAGGGTCGGCGGCTACACCTTC.

This clone has only one observation. The chain couples TRBV30 to TRBJ1-5; possibly TRBD1 for D (5 bases). Germline-derived CDR1 and CDR2 are GTSNPN and SVGIG (reference sequence). V was trimmed by 2 bases and J by 7 bases, leaving 12 bases between them. CDR3 size: 13 residues. This CDR3 reads CAWSSGVRQPQHF. The CDR3 bases are TGTGCCTGGAGTTCGGGGGTCCGACAGCCCCAGCATTTT.

For the CDR3, the DNA is TGTGCCAGCAGTGACAAGCCTGAAGCTTTCTTT. The encoded protein is CASSDKPEAFF. The chain has TRBV2 and TRBJ1-1; D unclear. Per the germline V gene, CDR1 is SNHLY and CDR2 is FYNNEI. The CDR3 is 11 residues long. V gave up 3 bases and J gave up 6 bases, with 5 bases separating them.

This clone was picked up one time. The chain carries TRBV5-1 and TRBJ2-7; the D is unclear. The V end was cut by 4 bases, the J end by 3 bases, with 8 bases between. The length of the CDR3 is 12 residues. Germline assignment: CDR1 SGHRS and CDR2 YFSETQ. The CDR3 sequence is CASSTNYYEQYF. The CDR3 bases are TGCGCCAGCAGCACCAACTACTACGAGCAGTACTTC.

The chain combines TRBV3-1 (or the pseudogene TRBV3-2) with TRBJ2-6, with D possibly TRBD1 on 6 matching bases. The CDR3 consists of 18 residues. Deletions cut 4 bases from V and 0 bases from J, with 16 bases between. The V gene's germline CDR1 is LGHDT and CDR2 YNNKEL (reference sequence). DNA of the CDR3: TGTGCCAGCAGCCCGGTGACAGGTTCAACCTCTGGGGCCAACGTCCTGACTTTC. This sequence encodes CASSPVTGSTSGANVLTF.

The chain is built from TRBV4-1 and TRBJ1-4; weak D call: TRBD1 (5 bases). CDR1 MGHRA and CDR2 YSYEKL come from the germline V gene. The CDR3 spans 16 residues. Trimming removed 0 bases at V and 3 bases at J, with 11 bases between. The CDR3 nucleotides are TGCGCCAGCAGCCAAGATAACCGGGGGGCTAATGAAAAACTGTTTTTT. Residues: CASSQDNRGANEKLFF.

The V call is TRBV4-1, the J call TRBJ1-1; 7 positions agree with TRBD1. CDR3 length: 16 amino acids. Germline V gene data show CDR1 as MGHRA and CDR2 as YSYEKL. V lost 1 base to trimming and J lost 1 base; unmatched junction nucleotides: 6. The CDR3 here is CASSQGLGTANTEAFF. CDR3 coding DNA: TGCGCCAGCAGCCAAGGATTGGGGACAGCGAACACTGAAGCTTTCTTT.

The V gene is TRBV13, the J gene TRBJ2-2; the D gene is possibly TRBD1 (5 bases). Germline V CDR1 and CDR2: PRHDT, FYEKMQ (reference sequence). CDR3 size: 14 residues. V was cut by 5 bases and J by 8 bases, with 15 bases left in between. The CDR3 sequence is CASSLLDIPGELFF. CDR3 sequence (DNA): TGTGCCAGCAGCCTTCTGGACATCCCTGGGGAGCTGTTTTTT.

J is TRBJ2-6 and V is TRBV9; D remains unclear. Trimming stripped 3 bases from V and 0 bases from J, with 7 bases between. The CDR3 has 15 amino acids. Germline loops: CDR1 SGDLS, CDR2 YYNGEE. The CDR3 reads CASSAPHSGANVLTF. CDR3 DNA sequence: TGTGCCAGCAGCGCACCACACTCTGGGGCCAACGTCCTGACTTTC.

The chain employs TRBV30 and TRBJ1-5, with D unclear. The CDR3 is 13 residues long. CDR1 and CDR2 from the germline V gene are GTSNPN and SVGIG (reference sequence). V dropped 6 bases and J dropped 4 bases, with 13 bases sitting between them. CDR3 protein: CACGADPNQPQHF. CDR3 DNA: TGTGCCTGTGGTGCGGATCCGAATCAGCCCCAGCATTTT.

The rearrangement joins TRBV7-2 to TRBJ1-5, with D tentatively TRBD1 (5 bases). The germline gives CDR1 SGHTA, CDR2 FQGNSA. V gave up 8 bases and J gave up 7 bases, with 12 bases separating them. The CDR3 totals 12 residues. CDR3 DNA sequence: TGTGCCAGCGCCAGGGATGGACAGCCCCAGCATTTT. It translates to CASARDGQPQHF.

The chain carries TRBV7-2 and TRBJ1-2, with D possibly being TRBD1 (5 bases). Germline values: CDR1 SGHTA, CDR2 FQGNSA. The CDR3 sequence is 11 residues long. V was clipped by 3 bases and J by 14 bases, with 13 bases between them. This CDR3 reads CASSFMGLGTF. The CDR3, as DNA: TGTGCCAGCAGCTTTATGGGACTCGGGACCTTC.

This chain uses TRBV9 with TRBJ1-1; D gene ambiguous. The CDR3 sequence is 13 residues long. Germline CDR1 reads SGDLS; CDR2 reads YYNGEE. Trimming took off 0 bases at V and 11 bases at J, with 14 bases between the two ends. The CDR3 coding sequence is TGTGCCAGCAGCGTAGAAGTGCAGACGGGGGCTTTCTTT. Its protein product is CASSVEVQTGAFF.

This rearrangement joins TRBV19 to TRBJ1-6; possible D gene TRBD1, 6 bases. The germline gives CDR1 LNHDA, CDR2 SQIVND (reference sequence). V lost 4 bases and J 10 bases, leaving 14 bases between the germline ends. The CDR3 length is 14 residues. The CDR3 coding sequence is TGTGCCAGTAGTAGACAGGATTTAGTGTCACCCCTCCACTTT. Translating it yields CASSRQDLVSPLHF.

Many counts were recorded for this clone. CDR3 in DNA: TGTGCCAGCTCACCGGAACAGCTTCTTGGTGGCTACACCTTC. Its translation is CASSPEQLLGGYTF. The chain has TRBV18 and TRBJ1-2; D is undetermined. V was cut by 3 bases and J by 7 bases, with 15 bases left in between. The germline V gene has CDR1 KGHSH and CDR2 LQKENI. This CDR3 spans 14 amino acids.

This chain uses TRBV2 with TRBJ1-4, with 9 nucleotides matching TRBD1. In germline, CDR1 is SNHLY, CDR2 FYNNEI. This CDR3 has 14 residues. The V gene end was trimmed by 6 bases and the J gene end by 8 bases; junction bases not matched to a gene: 7. The CDR3 protein is CASRLDRGGEKLFF. CDR3 coding DNA: TGTGCCAGCAGATTGGACAGGGGTGGGGAAAAACTGTTTTTT.

The chain carries TRBV3-1 (or the pseudogene TRBV3-2) and TRBJ2-1, with D possibly being TRBD2 (6 bases). This CDR3 is built from 13 residues. Germline assignment: CDR1 LGHDT and CDR2 YNNKEL (reference sequence). The germline V and J ends were trimmed by 5 bases and 7 bases, with 12 bases remaining between them. CDR3 DNA: TGTGCCAGCAGCTTTTCTGGGGGGAATGAGCAGTTCTTC. Translation: CASSFSGGNEQFF.

This clone was seen only a few times. The rearrangement joins TRBV5-1 to TRBJ2-3; D might be TRBD1 (5 bases). Per germline, CDR1 SGHRS and CDR2 YFSETQ. The CDR3 is 15 residues long. Trimming took 0 bases from V and 4 from J, leaving 12 bases between them. The CDR3 protein is CASSLGRVGADTQYF. CDR3 in DNA: TGCGCCAGCAGCTTGGGCAGGGTAGGAGCAGATACGCAGTATTTT.

The CDR3 loop reads CATSPSMTGESEKLFF. In DNA form, the CDR3 reads TGTGCCACCAGCCCCTCTATGACAGGGGAAAGCGAAAAACTGTTTTTT. The chain carries TRBV15 and TRBJ1-4; TRBD1 matches 8 bases. The CDR3 loop spans 16 amino acids. Trimming cost V 5 bases and J 8 bases; bases outside gene matches: 13. Germline V gene lookup returns CDR1 LNHNV and CDR2 YYDKDF (reference sequence). The whole variable domain, filled in from reference TRBV15 and TRBJ1-4, reads DAMVIQNPRYQVTQFGKPVTLSCSQTLNHNVMYWYQQKSSQAPKLLFHYYDKDFNNEADTPDNFQSRRPNTSFCFLDIRSPGLGDTAMYLCATSPSMTGESEKLFFGSGTQLSVL.

Points on this clone: Compared with germline, one end of the junction differs, possibly owing to a read error. The V and J genes are TRBV6-5 and TRBJ1-4; D gene ambiguous. CDR1 is MNHEY and CDR2 is SVGAGI in the germline V gene. The CDR3 is 14 amino acids. The CDR3 reads CATSNPATNEKLFF. CDR3 bases: TGTGCCACCAGTAATCCAGCAACTAATGAAAAACTGTTTTTT.